The clone carrying this TCR beta chain was picked up many times. Its cognate antigen is unknown. Constant-segment-primed 5'RACE gave TCR alpha and TCR beta cDNA libraries with sample barcodes and UMIs. Via MiXCR, TCRdb re-called the 5' RACE reads, giving one row per CDR3 protein. The data show 300,000 to 350,000 distinct CDR3 sequences, more than 13% seen once. This specimen comes from a study of T-cell memory formation after mild COVID-19. Study-level information: Clusters were largely donor specific. Study-wide results and limits: Among CD4+ contracting clones, most were CM and EM, and CD8+ ones EMRA. Pre-infection memory showed some responding clones, and this suggested that cross-reactive memory joined.

J was trimmed by 5 bases and V by 4 bases; bases with no gene match: 10. This CDR3 comprises 15 residues. The V gene's germline CDR1 is SGHRS and CDR2 YFSETQ. Source material: PBMCs or a T cell subset sorted from them (not recorded which). The clonotype was recovered from a man aged 18-30 years who had mild COVID-19 (a few samples of this study predate the infection). Cell type and time point are not known. The rearrangement uses TRBV5-1 and TRBJ2-3, with TRBD1 identical over 7 bases. In DNA, the CDR3 is TGCGCCAGCAGCGAGCTACAGGGGACGATAGATACGCAGTATTTT. This codes for CASSELQGTIDTQYF.